The present entry profiles one T cell receptor beta chain with its context. The data belong to a study of technical replicates of blood from a handful of donors. Profiling relied on immunoSEQ multiplex PCR, and the TCRdb table lists in-frame clones only, not all of them. The sample gives about 80,000 clones, roughly 98% of which show up once; around 0.15% is in the top ten. The CDR3 length is 16 residues. This TCR derives from a human donor in good health. The chain links TRBV12-2 to TRBJ1-2; the D segment call TRBD1 is taken from the table without a DNA check. TRBV12-2 is given as a pseudogene. The sequenced material came from T cells isolated from PBMCs. The CDR3 loop reads CASRFSSTGDSYGYTF. The CDR3 DNA reads as TGTGCAAGTCGCTTTTCGTCGACAGGGGATAGCTATGGCTACACCTTC.